A single sample is the source of the 32 T cell receptor beta chains below, sequenced in a study of blood T cell repertoires in COVID-19. Only in-frame clones appear in the TCRdb table, and some are missing; sequencing was by immunoSEQ multiplex PCR. Seen here are 130,000 to 150,000 clones, 87% observed once, and the top ten hold under 9%. The sequencing sample was made of peripheral blood. All receptors come from a woman in her forties or fifties with active or convalescent COVID-19.

This clone has only one observation. The chain carries TRBV5-4 and TRBJ2-1; a weak D match, TRBD2 (5 bases). V lost 0 bases, J lost 2 bases, and 9 bases lay in between. In germline, CDR1 is SGHNT, CDR2 YYREEE (reference sequence). This CDR3 is built from 15 residues. CDR3 region: CASSLGGWTYNEQFF. Here the CDR3 DNA reads TGTGCCAGCAGCTTGGGCGGGTGGACCTACAATGAGCAGTTCTTC.

The sample holds a few counts of this clone. The chain has TRBV4-1 and TRBJ2-7, with a weak D call TRBD1 (6 bases). Trimming left V 0 bases short and J 1 base short, with 13 bases between. CDR3 length equals 16 residues. Per germline, CDR1 MGHRA and CDR2 YSYEKL. The CDR3 DNA reads TGCGCCAGCAGCCAAGATCATGGGGGCGCGTCCTACGAGCAGTACTTC. As protein: CASSQDHGGASYEQYF.

The gene calls are TRBV9 and TRBJ1-4, with 8 bases matching TRBD1. V dropped 4 bases and J dropped 1; count of bases not matched to a gene: 3. Germline values: CDR1 SGDLS, CDR2 YYNGEE. The length of the CDR3 is 15 residues. The CDR3 region has the DNA TGTGCCAGCAGCTTTGACAGGGGAACTAATGAAAAACTGTTTTTT. The encoded protein is CASSFDRGTNEKLFF.

The chain carries TRBV5-4 and TRBJ1-2; TRBD1 matches 8 bases. The CDR3 is 16 amino acids. Germline V lookup: CDR1 SGHNT, CDR2 YYREEE (reference sequence). The V and J ends lost 4 bases and 0 bases, in that order; junction bases with no gene match: 8. In nucleotides, the CDR3 is TGTGCCAGCAGCCTAGGGACAGGATTCTCTAACTATGGCTACACCTTC. Translating it yields CASSLGTGFSNYGYTF. Variable domain in full (rest from reference TRBV5-4 and TRBJ1-2): ETGVTQSPTHLIKTRGQQVTLRCSSQSGHNTVSWYQQALGQGPQFIFQYYREEENGRGNFPPRFSGLQFPNYSSELNVNALELDDSALYLCASSLGTGFSNYGYTFGSGTRLTVV.

V usage is TRBV9 and J usage is TRBJ2-6; 9 bases match TRBD2. Germline CDR1 reads SGDLS; CDR2 reads YYNGEE. This CDR3 has 19 amino acids. With 0 bases clipped from V and 2 bases from J, the junction kept 9 bases outside the gene matches. The chain's CDR3 is CASSVVPAGGPAGANVLTF. The CDR3, as DNA: TGTGCCAGCAGCGTAGTTCCGGCGGGAGGGCCAGCTGGGGCCAACGTCCTGACTTTC.

The chain has TRBV28 and TRBJ1-2; 8 positions match TRBD1. J lost 4 bases, V lost 7 bases, and 5 bases had no gene match. The germline V gene has CDR1 MDHEN and CDR2 SYDVKM. The length of the CDR3 is 13 residues. This CDR3 reads CASTADRVYGYTF. For the CDR3, the DNA is TGTGCCAGCACCGCGGACAGGGTCTATGGCTACACCTTC.

The chain carries TRBV11-2 and TRBJ1-5; 8 nucleotides align to TRBD1. The CDR3 is 18 residues long. After removal of 1 base from V and 0 bases from J, the junction contained 8 bases not matched to a gene. Germline CDR1 SGHAT, CDR2 FQNNGV. In DNA, the CDR3 is TGTGCCAGCAGCTTAGGCAGGGGGCAGGGGTTTAGCAATCAGCCCCAGCATTTT. This sequence encodes CASSLGRGQGFSNQPQHF.

The genes are TRBV7-8 and TRBJ2-2; 8 bases match TRBD2. CDR1 is SGHVS and CDR2 is FQNEAQ in the germline V gene. The CDR3 has 14 amino acids. The junction had 4 bases not matched to a gene; V was cut back by 4 bases and J by 6 bases. For the CDR3, the DNA is TGTGCCAGCAGCTCGGGACTAGAGGCCGGGGAGCTGTTTTTT. Translating gives CASSSGLEAGELFF.

The V call is TRBV6-1, the J call TRBJ1-2; tentative D call: TRBD1 (5 bases). CDR3 size: 14 residues. Germline CDR1 is MNHNS and CDR2 is SASEGT. Trimming removed 1 base at V and 5 bases at J, with 11 bases between. DNA of the CDR3: TGTGCCAGCAGTGAAGGGACACCGGCGTATGGCTACACCTTC. Its protein is CASSEGTPAYGYTF.

The chain combines TRBV4-3 with TRBJ1-4, with D possibly being TRBD1 (6 bases). The germline V gene encodes CDR1 LGHNA and CDR2 YSLEER. V lost 1 base to trimming and J lost 0 bases, with 15 bases between them. The CDR3 covers 18 residues. The CDR3 DNA reads TGCGCCAGCAGCCAAGGCGGGGGAGGGGGAACAACTAATGAAAAACTGTTTTTT. Its protein is CASSQGGGGGTTNEKLFF.

This chain joins TRBV29-1 and TRBJ1-1, with 8 bases fitting TRBD1. V lost 6 bases to trimming and J lost 3 bases; unmatched junction nucleotides: 12. The CDR3 runs 15 residues. CDR1 is SQVTM, CDR2 ANQGSEA, per germline. The CDR3 DNA reads as TGCAGCGTATCCAGGGGGCGAGGAGGTCACACTGAAGCTTTCTTT. Translating gives CSVSRGRGGHTEAFF.

The rearrangement links TRBV19 to TRBJ2-1; 8 positions agree with TRBD2. Trimming at V came to 4 bases and at J to 8 bases, leaving 7 bases not matched to a gene. Germline CDR1 is LNHDA and CDR2 is SQIVND (reference sequence). The CDR3 runs to 14 residues. CDR3 loop: CASSTGTSGHEQFF. The CDR3 nucleotides are TGTGCCAGTAGTACCGGGACTAGTGGTCATGAGCAGTTCTTC. Drawing the rest from reference TRBV19 and TRBJ2-1, the complete variable domain is DGGITQSPKYLFRKEGQNVTLSCEQNLNHDAMYWYRQDPGQGLRLIYYSQIVNDFQKGDIAEGYSVSREKKESFPLTVTSAQKNPTAFYLCASSTGTSGHEQFFGPGTRLTVL.

The rearrangement joins TRBV28 to TRBJ2-1; 10 nucleotides line up with TRBD2. CDR3 length equals 15 residues. Germline CDR1 is MDHEN and CDR2 is SYDVKM. With 4 bases clipped from V and 10 bases from J, the junction kept 10 bases outside the gene matches. CDR3 sequence (DNA): TGTGCCAGCAGTTCCCAAGCGGGAGGGCCTGGAGAGCAGTTCTTC. As protein: CASSSQAGGPGEQFF.

This chain joins TRBV27 and TRBJ1-1; D gene uncertain. Per germline, CDR1 MNHEY and CDR2 SMNVEV (reference sequence). CDR3 length: 13 amino acids. V shed 3 bases and J shed 4 bases, with 9 bases lying between them. For the CDR3, the DNA is TGTGCCAGCAGTTTCAGAGGTCTCACTGAAGCTTTCTTT. Translated, it gives CASSFRGLTEAFF.

This clone is a singleton in its sample. The chain uses TRBV5-1 and TRBJ1-1; the D gene is possibly TRBD1 (5 bases). Germline-derived CDR1 and CDR2 are SGHRS and YFSETQ. Trimming shortened V by 4 bases and J by 2 bases, and 12 bases separated the two germline ends. The CDR3 runs to 14 residues. The CDR3 loop reads CASSPGGGNTEAFF. The CDR3 DNA reads TGCGCCAGCAGCCCCGGCGGGGGAAACACTGAAGCTTTCTTT.

The gene calls are TRBV2 and TRBJ1-5; unclear D gene. V was shortened by 6 bases and J by 7 bases, with 13 bases between the two germline ends. The CDR3 runs to 13 residues. Germline CDR1 reads SNHLY; CDR2 reads FYNNEI. CDR3 loop: CASRERKRQPQHF. CDR3 nucleotides: TGTGCCAGCAGGGAACGTAAACGGCAGCCCCAGCATTTT.

The chain has TRBV20-1 and TRBJ2-4; TRBD2 matches 11 bases. CDR1 is DFQATT and CDR2 is SNEGSKA in the germline V gene (reference sequence). This CDR3 is built from 14 residues. The V and J ends lost 3 bases and 3 bases, in that order; junction bases with no gene match: 1. DNA for the CDR3: TGCAGTGCTAGTACTAGCGGGGGCAAAAACATTCAGTACTTC. Translating it yields CSASTSGGKNIQYF.

The chain links TRBV30 to TRBJ2-7; D remains unclear. The V and J ends lost 0 bases and 6 bases respectively, with 6 bases between them. Germline V gene lookup returns CDR1 GTSNPN and CDR2 SVGIG (reference sequence). This CDR3 spans 11 amino acids. The CDR3 region has the DNA TGTGCCTGGAGTGTAGCCTCCGAGCAGTACTTC. This codes for CAWSVASEQYF. Filled out from reference TRBV30 and TRBJ2-7, the complete variable domain reads SQTIHQWPATLVQPVGSPLSLECTVEGTSNPNLYWYRQAAGRGLQLLFYSVGIGQISSEVPQNLSASRPQDRQFILSSKKLLLSDSGFYLCAWSVASEQYFGPGTRLTVT.

V gene TRBV6-1 combines with J gene TRBJ2-3, with TRBD1 matching 9 bases. This CDR3 region has 13 residues. V gave up 6 bases and J gave up 15 bases; unmatched junction bases: 13. The V gene's germline CDR1 is MNHNS and CDR2 SASEGT. This chain's CDR3 is CASSSGVGTGLYF. DNA for the CDR3: TGTGCCAGCAGCTCGGGCGTCGGGACAGGGCTTTATTTT.

This chain links TRBV7-9 with TRBJ1-6; D might be TRBD1 (6 bases). The germline V gene encodes CDR1 SEHNR and CDR2 FQNEAQ (reference sequence). The CDR3 has 16 amino acids. The V gene lost 1 base and the J gene lost 0 bases, with 7 bases spanning the gap. This chain's CDR3 is CASSLGDTSYNSPLHF. CDR3 bases: TGTGCCAGCAGCTTAGGGGACACCTCCTATAATTCACCCCTCCACTTT.

The chain couples TRBV27 to TRBJ2-7; D not resolved. V was cut by 4 bases and J by 2 bases, with 9 bases left in between. The CDR3 totals 13 residues. Germline V gene lookup returns CDR1 MNHEY and CDR2 SMNVEV (reference sequence). CDR3 DNA: TGTGCCAGCAGTTCGCGAGCTACCTACGAGCAGTACTTC. Translating it yields CASSSRATYEQYF.

This sequence joins TRBV28 and TRBJ1-2, with D unresolved. Germline-derived CDR1 and CDR2 are MDHEN and SYDVKM. This CDR3 is 13 amino acids long. V was trimmed by 8 bases and J by 7 bases, leaving 17 bases between them. CDR3 DNA: TGTGCCAGCTCGGGAGGAGGGAAGACTGGCTACACCTTC. Translated, it gives CASSGGGKTGYTF.

This clone appeared a single time. This chain joins TRBV9 and TRBJ2-5; 9 nucleotides match TRBD2. Per the germline V gene, CDR1 is SGDLS and CDR2 is YYNGEE. The trim removed 4 bases at V and 5 bases at J, leaving 6 bases unmatched. The CDR3 has 14 amino acids. CDR3 region: CASSSGLAEETQYF. The CDR3 DNA follows: TGTGCCAGCAGCTCGGGACTAGCTGAGGAGACCCAGTACTTC.

CDR3 loop: CASSPLIAGVYEQYF. CDR3 nucleotides: TGTGCCAGCAGTCCGCTCATAGCGGGAGTTTACGAGCAGTACTTC. The V gene is TRBV6-5, the J gene TRBJ2-7, with TRBD2 matching over 9 bases. The germline gives CDR1 MNHEY, CDR2 SVGAGI. Trimming cost V 5 bases and J 4 bases; bases outside gene matches: 9. The CDR3 spans 15 residues.

The chain uses TRBV4-2 and TRBJ2-1, with 10 bases that match TRBD2. The germline V gene has CDR1 LGHNA and CDR2 YNFKEQ. The CDR3 length is 18 residues. V shed 0 bases and J 5 bases; nucleotides not matched to a gene: 10. The CDR3 sequence is CASSQETSSGRLDNEQFF. CDR3 in DNA: TGTGCCAGCAGCCAAGAAACGTCTAGCGGGAGACTAGACAATGAGCAGTTCTTC.

This clone was counted once. This CDR3 reads CASSLGQAIAKNIQYF. The CDR3, as DNA: TGTGCCAGCAGTTTAGGACAGGCCATAGCCAAAAACATTCAGTACTTC. V and J are TRBV28 and TRBJ2-4, with 7 bases matching TRBD1. With 2 bases clipped from V and 0 bases from J, the junction kept 4 bases outside the gene matches. The CDR3 is made up of 16 amino acids. The germline V gene has CDR1 MDHEN and CDR2 SYDVKM.

This chain connects TRBV27 to TRBJ1-1; TRBD1 matches at 12 bases. The J segment lost 1 base and the V segment lost 5 bases, leaving 5 bases of the junction unmatched. This CDR3 region has 16 residues. Germline-derived CDR1 and CDR2 are MNHEY and SMNVEV (reference sequence). The CDR3 here is CASSEGTGGSNTEAFF. The CDR3 coding sequence is TGTGCCAGCAGTGAAGGGACAGGGGGCTCGAACACTGAAGCTTTCTTT.

In its sample, this clone was seen a few times. The chain recombines TRBV2 with TRBJ1-1; no firm D call. This CDR3 comprises 13 residues. In germline, CDR1 is SNHLY, CDR2 FYNNEI. Deletions cut 8 bases from V and 1 base from J, with 11 bases between. In DNA, the CDR3 is TGTGCCAGCTCCGCACAGACGAACACTGAAGCTTTCTTT. This encodes CASSAQTNTEAFF.

This chain connects TRBV20-1 to TRBJ1-6; D remains unclear. V lost 3 bases and J 1 base, leaving 13 bases between the germline ends. Germline loops: CDR1 DFQATT, CDR2 SNEGSKA (reference sequence). There are 16 residues in the CDR3. DNA of the CDR3: TGCAGTGCTAGTCATCTAATCGGGTCCTATAATTCACCCCTCCACTTT. Protein: CSASHLIGSYNSPLHF.

This chain joins TRBV6-5 and TRBJ2-7, with 8 positions matching TRBD1. The V gene end was trimmed by 2 bases and the J gene end by 2 bases; junction bases not matched to a gene: 5. From germline, CDR1 is MNHEY and CDR2 SVGAGI. This CDR3 contains 15 residues. CDR3 region: CASSYSETGAYEQYF. The CDR3 DNA reads TGTGCCAGCAGTTACAGCGAGACAGGGGCCTACGAGCAGTACTTC.

This rearrangement joins TRBV30 to TRBJ2-1; possibly TRBD2 for D (6 bases). V dropped 5 bases and J dropped 2 bases, with 16 bases sitting between them. Per germline, CDR1 GTSNPN and CDR2 SVGIG (reference sequence). The CDR3 has 15 amino acids. In DNA form, the CDR3 reads TGTGCCTGGGGTGAGGCGGGAACCCCCTACAATGAGCAGTTCTTC. Translating it yields CAWGEAGTPYNEQFF. Combining the CDR3 with reference TRBV30 and TRBJ2-1 gives the whole variable domain SQTIHQWPATLVQPVGSPLSLECTVEGTSNPNLYWYRQAAGRGLQLLFYSVGIGQISSEVPQNLSASRPQDRQFILSSKKLLLSDSGFYLCAWGEAGTPYNEQFFGPGTRLTVL.

The CDR3 DNA reads TGTGCCAGCACCCCTGACAGCCCCGAAGCTTTCTTT. It is translated as CASTPDSPEAFF. The rearrangement uses TRBV12-3 or TRBV12-4 and TRBJ1-1; D is perhaps TRBD1 (5 bases). CDR3 length equals 12 residues. V dropped 7 bases and J dropped 8 bases, with 14 bases sitting between them.